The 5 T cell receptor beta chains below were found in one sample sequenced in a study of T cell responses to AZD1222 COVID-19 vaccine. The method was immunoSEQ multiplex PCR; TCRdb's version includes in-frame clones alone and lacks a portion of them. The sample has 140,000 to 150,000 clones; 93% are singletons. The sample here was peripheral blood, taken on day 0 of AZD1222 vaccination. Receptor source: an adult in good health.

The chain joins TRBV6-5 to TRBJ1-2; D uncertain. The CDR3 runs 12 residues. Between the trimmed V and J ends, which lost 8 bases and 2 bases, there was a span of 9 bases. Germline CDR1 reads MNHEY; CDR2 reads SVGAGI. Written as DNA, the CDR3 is TGTGCCAGCGGCGCCCCAAACTATGGCTACACCTTC. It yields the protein CASGAPNYGYTF.

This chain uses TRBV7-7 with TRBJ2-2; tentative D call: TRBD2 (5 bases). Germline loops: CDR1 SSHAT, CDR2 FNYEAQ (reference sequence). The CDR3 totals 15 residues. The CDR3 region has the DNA TGTGCTAGCGATCCGCTGCAAACGAACACCGGGGAGCTGTTTTTT. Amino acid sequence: CASDPLQTNTGELFF.

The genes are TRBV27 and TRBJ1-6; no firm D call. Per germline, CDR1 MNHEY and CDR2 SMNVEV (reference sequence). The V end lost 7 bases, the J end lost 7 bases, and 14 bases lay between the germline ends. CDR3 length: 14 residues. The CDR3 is CASTSRTRNSPLHF. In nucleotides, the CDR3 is TGTGCCAGCACCTCGAGGACCCGGAATTCACCCCTCCACTTT.

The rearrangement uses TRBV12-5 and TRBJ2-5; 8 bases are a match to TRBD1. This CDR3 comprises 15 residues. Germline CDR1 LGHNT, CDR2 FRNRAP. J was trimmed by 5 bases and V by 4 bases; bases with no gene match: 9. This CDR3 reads CASGSRDRMGETQYF. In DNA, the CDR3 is TGTGCTAGTGGTTCCCGGGACAGGATGGGGGAGACCCAGTACTTC.

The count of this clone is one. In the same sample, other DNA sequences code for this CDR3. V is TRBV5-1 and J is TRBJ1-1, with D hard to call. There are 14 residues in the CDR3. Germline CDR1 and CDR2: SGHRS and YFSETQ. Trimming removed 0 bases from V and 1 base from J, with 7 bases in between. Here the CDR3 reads CASSLGEQNTEAFF. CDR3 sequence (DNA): TGCGCCAGCAGCTTGGGAGAACAGAACACTGAAGCTTTCTTT.